The sequence of this T cell receptor beta chain was determined in a study of STAT5B mutations in CD4+ large granular lymphocyte leukemia. General observations from the study: Main leukemic clonotypes were patient-specific, but roughly 25% appeared at low frequency elsewhere. 8/27 top patient clones versus 2/35 control clones were TRBV06-family. Without putative leukemic clones, patient CD4-sorted repertoires remained more clonal than healthy CD4+ repertoires.

As concerns this clone: No antigen is known for it.

Sequencing was at survey level. Sequencing was performed with immunoSEQ multiplex PCR; in TCRdb, only in-frame clones are kept and a portion is missing. The sample yields 37,000 or so clones, nearly 90% seen once. Germline V gene data show CDR1 as SGHNT and CDR2 as YYREEE (reference sequence). V lost 4 bases to trimming and J lost 6 bases; unmatched junction nucleotides: 4. CDR3 size: 14 residues. Specimen: CD4+ T cells from blood buffy coats. The V gene is TRBV5-4, the J gene TRBJ1-4; TRBD1 aligns across 9 bases. The clonotype originates from a human donor in good health. The CDR3 region is CASSRRQGDEKLFF. CDR3 DNA: TGTGCCAGCAGCCGCCGACAGGGGGATGAAAAACTGTTTTTT.